These 20 T cell receptor beta chains were sequenced from one sample in a study of blood T cell repertoires in COVID-19. Sequenced by immunoSEQ multiplex PCR; TCRdb stores in-frame clones only, minus some. This sample has just under 55,000 clones; roughly four fifths occur once, and the top ten carry under 2%. The sample consisted of peripheral blood. These receptors came from a woman aged 60-70 years with acute or convalescent COVID-19.

This clone was seen only once. The rearrangement links TRBV6-5 to TRBJ1-2; D is unresolved. This CDR3 has 12 residues. V was pared by 8 bases and J by 4 bases, with 11 bases between. Germline V gene sequence: CDR1 MNHEY, CDR2 SVGAGI. CDR3 bases: TGTGCCAGCCGGGAGCGGAGCTATGGCTACACCTTC. This codes for CASRERSYGYTF.

This clone has a single count. The chain links TRBV18 to TRBJ2-7, with 9 bases that match TRBD1. The J segment lost 6 bases and the V segment lost 3 bases, leaving 9 bases of the junction unmatched. The germline gives CDR1 KGHSH, CDR2 LQKENI. The CDR3 has 15 amino acids. The CDR3 spells CASSPRGQGSSEQYF. The CDR3 nucleotides read TGTGCCAGCTCACCGCGTGGACAGGGGTCGAGCGAGCAGTACTTC.

This chain links TRBV28 with TRBJ2-5; 11 bases are a match to TRBD1. CDR3 length: 16 residues. Looked up from germline, CDR1 is MDHEN and CDR2 is SYDVKM. J was trimmed by 5 bases and V by 5 bases; bases with no gene match: 10. CDR3 DNA sequence: TGTGCCAGCAGTCCCGAGGACAGGGGGCGTATGGAGACCCAGTACTTC. This translates into CASSPEDRGRMETQYF.

There are a few counts of this clone. The chain has TRBV15 and TRBJ2-1; 10 bases match TRBD2. CDR3 size: 17 residues. The V gene's germline CDR1 is LNHNV and CDR2 YYDKDF (reference sequence). V lost 3 bases, J lost 4 bases, and 9 bases stayed unmatched. CDR3 sequence reads: CATSRDQLAGFYNEQFF. CDR3 bases: TGTGCCACCAGCAGGGACCAACTAGCGGGGTTTTACAATGAGCAGTTCTTC.

The V gene is TRBV28, the J gene TRBJ2-5, with 9 bases aligning to TRBD2. The CDR3 has 14 amino acids. Germline V gene sequence: CDR1 MDHEN, CDR2 SYDVKM. The J segment lost 6 bases and the V segment lost 6 bases, leaving 8 bases of the junction unmatched. CDR3 DNA: TGTGCCAGCAGCCTCGTGGCGGGGGGGAAGACCCAGTACTTC. Translation: CASSLVAGGKTQYF.

This chain uses TRBV7-8 with TRBJ2-5; TRBD1 aligns across 9 bases. Trimming took 6 bases from V and 6 from J; bases not matched to a gene: 11. The CDR3 extends over 15 amino acids. In germline, CDR1 is SGHVS, CDR2 FQNEAQ. The CDR3 loop is CASSFGTGRDQTQYF. In DNA form, the CDR3 reads TGTGCCAGCAGTTTCGGGACAGGGAGGGATCAGACCCAGTACTTC.

The chain carries TRBV5-6 and TRBJ1-6; TRBD1 is a possible D gene (5 bases). V lost 4 bases, J lost 8 bases, and 25 bases lay in between. CDR1 and CDR2 (germline): SGHDT, YYEEEE. This CDR3 is built from 18 residues. Here the CDR3 reads CASSERLRGWSGDSPLHF. In nucleotides, the CDR3 is TGTGCCAGCAGCGAGCGTCTAAGGGGCTGGAGTGGGGATTCACCCCTCCACTTT. Based on the CDR3 plus reference TRBV5-6 and TRBJ1-6, the full variable domain is DAGVTQSPTHLIKTRGQQVTLRCSPKSGHDTVSWYQQALGQGPQFIFQYYEEEERQRGNFPDRFSGHQFPNYSSELNVNALLLGDSALYLCASSERLRGWSGDSPLHFGNGTRLTVT.

This chain joins TRBV19 and TRBJ1-2, with a possible D match to TRBD1 (5 bases). The length of the CDR3 is 16 residues. V lost 4 bases to trimming and J lost 0 bases, with 15 bases between them. Germline-derived CDR1 and CDR2 are LNHDA and SQIVND (reference sequence). The CDR3 sequence: CASSTRTGGTNYGYTF. The CDR3, as DNA: TGTGCCAGTAGTACACGTACAGGCGGGACTAACTATGGCTACACCTTC. Complete variable domain (other parts from reference TRBV19 and TRBJ1-2): DGGITQSPKYLFRKEGQNVTLSCEQNLNHDAMYWYRQDPGQGLRLIYYSQIVNDFQKGDIAEGYSVSREKKESFPLTVTSAQKNPTAFYLCASSTRTGGTNYGYTFGSGTRLTVV.

The gene calls are TRBV18 and TRBJ2-2; D is unclear. Trimming pared 3 bases from V and 4 bases from J, leaving 9 bases between. This CDR3 spans 14 amino acids. In germline, CDR1 is KGHSH, CDR2 LQKENI. This CDR3 reads CASSPNSLTGELFF. The CDR3 DNA reads as TGTGCCAGCTCACCTAACTCACTCACCGGGGAGCTGTTTTTT.

The genes are TRBV11-2 and TRBJ1-2; D is unclear. CDR3 length equals 18 residues. Per the germline V gene, CDR1 is SGHAT and CDR2 is FQNNGV. Trimming took off 4 bases at V and 2 bases at J, with 23 bases between the two ends. The CDR3 sequence is CASSSIRERALINYGYTF. The CDR3 nucleotides are TGTGCCAGCAGCTCCATTAGGGAGAGAGCCCTTATAAACTATGGCTACACCTTC. Together with reference TRBV11-2 and TRBJ1-2, the CDR3 gives the full variable domain: EAGVAQSPRYKIIEKRQSVAFWCNPISGHATLYWYQQILGQGPKLLIQFQNNGVVDDSQLPKDRFSAERLKGVDSTLKIQPAKLEDSAVYLCASSSIRERALINYGYTFGSGTRLTVV.

V gene TRBV10-3 combines with J gene TRBJ2-2, with D perhaps TRBD2 (5 bases). Germline CDR1 ENHRY, CDR2 SYGVKD. The CDR3 has 13 residues. Trimming cost V 4 bases and J 4 bases, with 7 bases left between them. This CDR3 is CAISGRGTGELFF. CDR3 in DNA: TGTGCCATCAGTGGCCGGGGCACCGGGGAGCTGTTTTTT.

The rearrangement joins TRBV2 to TRBJ1-5; TRBD1 aligns across 8 bases. Looked up from germline, CDR1 is SNHLY and CDR2 is FYNNEI. The CDR3 spans 15 residues. The V gene end was trimmed by 6 bases and the J gene end by 1 base; junction bases not matched to a gene: 5. The CDR3 loop is CASRTGDLSNQPQHF. DNA for the CDR3: TGTGCCAGCAGGACAGGGGACTTGAGCAATCAGCCCCAGCATTTT.

The gene calls are TRBV2 and TRBJ1-5; 8 positions agree with TRBD1. The CDR3 contains 15 residues. Germline loops: CDR1 SNHLY, CDR2 FYNNEI. V shed 6 bases and J 5 bases; nucleotides not matched to a gene: 9. CDR3 nucleotide sequence: TGTGCCAGCAGACAGGACAGGGTAGTGTATCAGCCCCAGCATTTT. Its protein is CASRQDRVVYQPQHF.

This clone was counted only a few times. The gene calls are TRBV23-1 and TRBJ1-2; tentative D call: TRBD1 (6 bases). TRBV23-1 is identified as an open reading frame with a role that is uncertain. V shed 9 bases and J shed 5 bases, with 16 bases lying between them. The CDR3 runs 13 residues. The CDR3 sequence: CARATGSGYGYTF. CDR3 sequence (DNA): TGCGCCAGAGCTACAGGGTCGGGTTATGGCTACACCTTC.

The J gene is TRBJ1-4, the V gene TRBV4-1; D not resolved. V shed 4 bases and J shed 6 bases, with 9 bases lying between them. Germline V CDR1 and CDR2: MGHRA, YSYEKL. This CDR3 is 13 amino acids long. The CDR3 sequence is CASSPRLYEKLFF. The CDR3 nucleotides are TGCGCCAGCAGCCCCAGGCTGTATGAAAAACTGTTTTTT.

This sequence joins TRBV6-5 and TRBJ1-2; TRBD1 is a possible D gene (6 bases). The V and J ends lost 5 bases and 7 bases respectively, with 11 bases between them. The CDR3 is 12 amino acids. Germline V gene sequence: CDR1 MNHEY, CDR2 SVGAGI. CDR3 loop: CASSPGGGGYTF. CDR3 sequence (DNA): TGTGCCAGCAGTCCTGGGGGCGGTGGCTACACCTTC.

The chain employs TRBV3-1 (or the pseudogene TRBV3-2) and TRBJ2-3; unclear D gene. The CDR3 covers 15 residues. The germline V gene has CDR1 LGHDT and CDR2 YNNKEL (reference sequence). Trimming removed 1 base from V and 2 bases from J, with 10 bases in between. The CDR3 sequence is CASSQAVVFTDTQYF. The CDR3 DNA reads TGTGCCAGCAGCCAAGCGGTAGTCTTCACAGATACGCAGTATTTT.

The chain joins TRBV3-1 (or the pseudogene TRBV3-2) to TRBJ2-3, with 7 bases identical to TRBD2. J lost 5 bases, V lost 5 bases, and 13 bases had no gene match. The CDR3 has 16 residues. The V gene's germline CDR1 is LGHDT and CDR2 YNNKEL (reference sequence). Here the CDR3 reads CASSGGGRLGGDTQYF. DNA of the CDR3: TGTGCCAGCAGCGGCGGCGGGAGACTGGGAGGAGATACGCAGTATTTT.

This clone was counted only a few times. This chain links TRBV4-2 with TRBJ2-3; the match to TRBD2 covers 7 bases. The CDR3 covers 18 residues. Per germline, CDR1 LGHNA and CDR2 YNFKEQ. V gave up 0 bases and J gave up 1 base; unmatched junction bases: 10. In nucleotides, the CDR3 is TGTGCCAGCAGCCAAGATACGGCTGGCGGGGGTGGCACAGATACGCAGTATTTT. As protein: CASSQDTAGGGGTDTQYF.

The chain is built from TRBV6-6 and TRBJ1-5; the D gene is possibly TRBD1 (6 bases). Trimming removed 5 bases from V and 1 base from J, with 12 bases in between. The CDR3 loop spans 15 amino acids. Germline CDR1 reads MNHNY; CDR2 reads SVGAGI (reference sequence). This CDR3 reads CASSRSGASNQPQHF. The CDR3 DNA follows: TGTGCCAGCAGTCGATCAGGGGCGAGCAATCAGCCCCAGCATTTT.